The 9 T cell receptor beta chains below all came from one sample that was sequenced in a study of cytomegalovirus exposure and HLA in healthy donors. The PCR ran on 60 Vbeta and 13 Jbeta primers. Libraries were prepared by immunoSEQ multiplex PCR; TCRdb keeps only in-frame clonotypes and omits some of them. The sample lists more than 130,000 clones, around 80% occurring once. The sample comprised PBMCs. These receptors were obtained from a man aged 40-50 years in good health and CMV-seropositive.

The chain recombines TRBV10-3 with TRBJ2-7; possible D gene TRBD1, 6 bases. Trimming removed 6 bases from V and 3 bases from J, with 12 bases in between. The CDR3 has 13 amino acids. In germline, CDR1 is ENHRY, CDR2 SYGVKD. The CDR3 region has the DNA TGTGCCATCAGCCCTCAGGGGAGCTACGAGCAGTACTTC. Protein sequence: CAISPQGSYEQYF.

Details on this clone: An end of the junction does not agree with germline; a read error may underlie this. This sample includes further DNA sequences coding for the same CDR3. The gene calls are TRBV6-5 and TRBJ1-4; 10 bases fit TRBD1. Looked up from germline, CDR1 is MNHEY and CDR2 is SVGAGI. The CDR3 spans 15 residues. This chain's CDR3 is CASSPWTGGEEKLFF. CDR3 bases: TGCGCCAGCAGCCCCTGGACAGGGGGAGAAGAAAAACTGTTTTTT.

The V gene is TRBV4-1, the J gene TRBJ2-2; D perhaps matches TRBD2 (6 bases). Germline V gives CDR1 MGHRA, CDR2 YSYEKL. Trimming shortened V by 2 bases and J by 4 bases, and 14 bases separated the two germline ends. This CDR3 contains 16 residues. CDR3 amino acids: CASSQSSEGGTGELFF. CDR3 in DNA: TGCGCCAGCAGCCAAAGCTCCGAGGGAGGCACCGGGGAGCTGTTTTTT.

The chain recombines TRBV2 with TRBJ2-3; TRBD2 matches at 11 bases. V dropped 9 bases and J dropped 6; count of bases not matched to a gene: 5. Per the germline V gene, CDR1 is SNHLY and CDR2 is FYNNEI. CDR3 size: 13 residues. The CDR3 loop is CASLAGGPDTQYF. CDR3 nucleotide sequence: TGTGCCAGTTTAGCGGGGGGGCCGGATACGCAGTATTTT.

This rearrangement joins TRBV6-4 to TRBJ1-1; D not resolved. The CDR3 length is 17 residues. Germline V gives CDR1 MRHNA, CDR2 SNTAGT. V dropped 8 bases and J dropped 4 bases, with 26 bases sitting between them. The CDR3 nucleotides are TGTGCCAGCGGTCCCCACCGTCCCCAGTGTTTGATCACTGAAGCTTTCTTT. Its translation is CASGPHRPQCLITEAFF.

V and J are TRBV9 and TRBJ2-5; tentatively, D is TRBD1 (5 bases). The CDR3 is made up of 14 amino acids. Germline V gene lookup returns CDR1 SGDLS and CDR2 YYNGEE. V dropped 0 bases and J dropped 3 bases, with 9 bases sitting between them. The CDR3 region is CASSVDAREETQYF. In DNA form, the CDR3 reads TGTGCCAGCAGCGTAGACGCCAGGGAAGAGACCCAGTACTTC.

The gene calls are TRBV5-1 and TRBJ2-7; 12 bases line up with TRBD2. Per the germline V gene, CDR1 is SGHRS and CDR2 is YFSETQ. This CDR3 spans 15 amino acids. V was clipped by 3 bases and J by 4 bases; unmatched bases: 5. The DNA for the CDR3 is TGCGCCAGCAGCTCCCTAGCGGGAGGGGGTTACGAGCAGTACTTC. The encoded protein is CASSSLAGGGYEQYF.

The rearrangement joins TRBV19 to TRBJ2-7; D unclear. CDR1 LNHDA and CDR2 SQIVND come from the germline V gene (reference sequence). Trimming removed 5 bases from V and 3 bases from J, with 11 bases in between. The CDR3 totals 13 residues. The CDR3 is CASSPPTGYEQYF. CDR3 nucleotide sequence: TGTGCCAGTAGTCCCCCAACTGGCTACGAGCAGTACTTC.

This sequence joins TRBV19 and TRBJ1-2, with D maybe TRBD1 (5 bases). The CDR3 extends over 13 amino acids. The germline V and J ends were trimmed by 4 bases and 7 bases, with 13 bases remaining between them. Germline values: CDR1 LNHDA, CDR2 SQIVND (reference sequence). The CDR3: CASSTQGTSGYTF. The CDR3 DNA reads TGTGCCAGTAGTACCCAGGGTACAAGTGGCTACACCTTC.